Listed here are 15 T cell receptor beta chains from one sample, sequenced in a study of T-cell memory formation after mild COVID-19. TCRdb recomputed calls from the 5' RACE reads with MiXCR, one row per CDR3 protein. Of about 270,000 distinct CDR3 sequences in the sample, less than 20% were seen once. The sample consisted of PBMCs or a T cell subset sorted from them (not recorded which). These receptors came from an adult woman who had mild COVID-19 (a few samples of this study predate the infection). Cell type and time point are not known.

This clonotype occurred a few times. The V and J genes are TRBV12-3 or TRBV12-4 and TRBJ1-3; 8 bases map to TRBD1. CDR3 length: 16 residues. The V segment lost 5 bases and the J segment 4 bases; nucleotides outside the gene matches: 10. Here the CDR3 reads CASSPTTGGRGNTIYF. In nucleotides, the CDR3 is TGTGCCAGCAGTCCCACAACAGGGGGAAGAGGAAACACCATATATTTT.

This clonotype was counted at least ten times. V usage is TRBV24-1 and J usage is TRBJ2-5; tentative D call: TRBD2 (5 bases). The germline gives CDR1 KGHDR, CDR2 SFDVKD. CDR3 length equals 16 residues. V lost 4 bases to trimming and J lost 9 bases, with 23 bases between them. The CDR3 coding sequence is TGTGCCACCAGTGACCCGAGGGCGGGTCCCCCGTGGGCCCAGTACTTC. Its translation is CATSDPRAGPPWAQYF.

The chain combines TRBV5-1 with TRBJ2-5; D perhaps matches TRBD2 (5 bases). V lost 2 bases to trimming and J lost 3 bases, with 14 bases between them. This CDR3 spans 15 amino acids. CDR1 and CDR2 (germline): SGHRS, YFSETQ. The CDR3 nucleotides read TGCGCCAGCAGCTTCGGCGGACCAGCGGAAGAGACCCAGTACTTC. Translated: CASSFGGPAEETQYF.

This clonotype was counted only a few times. The genes are TRBV19 and TRBJ2-1; weak D call: TRBD2 (6 bases). Trimming cost V 3 bases and J 3 bases, with 12 bases left between them. Germline CDR1 and CDR2: LNHDA and SQIVND (reference sequence). This CDR3 contains 15 residues. The DNA of the CDR3 is TGTGCCAGTAGTATCAGTGGGGGAGGCTACAATGAGCAGTTCTTC. Amino acid sequence: CASSISGGGYNEQFF.

The chain is built from TRBV6-2 or TRBV6-3 and TRBJ2-7; tentative D call: TRBD1 (7 bases). Trimming removed 2 bases at V and 3 bases at J, with 17 bases between. The CDR3 extends over 16 amino acids. Germline values: CDR1 MNHEY, CDR2 SVGEGT. The CDR3: CASSYRQGGTRYEQYF. In DNA, the CDR3 is TGTGCCAGCAGTTACCGCCAGGGGGGAACGCGCTACGAGCAGTACTTC.

This clonotype was counted between two and nine times. One junction end does not reproduce the germline sequence, and a read error may be involved. The genes are TRBV6-5 and TRBJ2-1; 11 nucleotides line up with TRBD2. The CDR3 sequence is 16 residues long. In germline, CDR1 is MNHEY, CDR2 SVGAGI. CDR3 bases: TGTGCCAGCAGTCACTCTCTAGCGGGGGGCTGGAATGAGCAGTTCTTC. Its translation is CASSHSLAGGWNEQFF.

This clonotype has a handful of counts. The gene calls are TRBV28 and TRBJ2-7; 9 bases fit TRBD2. V shed 3 bases, J shed 1 base, and the junction held 10 bases outside the gene matches. Per germline, CDR1 MDHEN and CDR2 SYDVKM. CDR3 length: 17 residues. The CDR3 here is CASSFGAGGPGSYEQYF. Here the CDR3 DNA reads TGTGCCAGCAGTTTTGGTGCGGGAGGGCCGGGATCCTACGAGCAGTACTTC.

This clonotype was seen more than once but under ten times. The CDR3 coding sequence is TGTGCCAGCAGCGTAGCGGGAGGGCCTATCACAGATACGCAGTATTTT. It yields the protein CASSVAGGPITDTQYF. The rearrangement links TRBV9 to TRBJ2-3, with 8 bases lining up with TRBD2. Germline lookup yields CDR1 SGDLS and CDR2 YYNGEE. Trimming cost V 0 bases and J 2 bases; bases outside gene matches: 5. CDR3 size: 16 residues.

This clonotype came up a few times. The genes are TRBV25-1 and TRBJ2-2; D is ambiguous. This CDR3 contains 13 residues. With 4 bases removed from V and 6 bases from J, the gap between germline ends came to 9 bases. CDR1 MGHDK and CDR2 SYGVNS come from the germline V gene. The CDR3 here is CASSGVIAGELFF. The CDR3 nucleotides are TGTGCCAGCAGTGGGGTTATTGCCGGGGAGCTGTTTTTT.

This clonotype was observed a handful of times. The chain joins TRBV29-1 to TRBJ1-1; D might be TRBD1 (5 bases). In germline, CDR1 is SQVTM, CDR2 ANQGSEA. The CDR3 sequence is 14 residues long. V shed 6 bases and J shed 0 bases, with 14 bases lying between them. CDR3 loop: CSVRRGGMNTEAFF. CDR3 sequence (DNA): TGCAGCGTCCGACGCGGGGGAATGAACACTGAAGCTTTCTTT.

This clonotype has just a few counts. The chain employs TRBV20-1 and TRBJ2-5; 11 bases match TRBD2. Germline V gives CDR1 DFQATT, CDR2 SNEGSKA (reference sequence). CDR3 size: 17 residues. The V segment lost 1 base and the J segment 1 base; nucleotides outside the gene matches: 8. As DNA, the CDR3 is TGCAGTGCTAGAGGGGGAGGACTAGCGGGTATCCAAGAGACCCAGTACTTC. It translates to CSARGGGLAGIQETQYF.

This chain connects TRBV9 to TRBJ2-1; 13 nucleotides align to TRBD2. CDR1 and CDR2 (germline): SGDLS, YYNGEE. With 4 bases clipped from V and 3 bases from J, the junction kept 7 bases outside the gene matches. The CDR3 length is 17 residues. The CDR3 reads CASSPRTSGSVYNEQFF. The CDR3 DNA reads TGTGCCAGCAGCCCTCGGACTAGCGGGAGTGTCTACAATGAGCAGTTCTTC.

This clonotype was detected once. Germline and junction disagree at one end, which may indicate a read error. The genes are TRBV12-3 or TRBV12-4 and TRBJ2-6; D not certain. CDR3 length: 10 residues. The chain's CDR3 is CSSSSNVLTF. The CDR3 coding sequence is TGTTCCAGCAGCTCTAACGTCCTGACTTTC.

V usage is TRBV4-1 and J usage is TRBJ1-4; 7 nucleotides align to TRBD1. The CDR3 loop spans 16 amino acids. V lost 2 bases and J lost 6; bases outside the gene matches: 9. Germline CDR1 and CDR2: MGHRA and YSYEKL. The CDR3 DNA is TGCGCCAGCAGCCAACCTCCGGGACAGTGGGATGAAAAACTGTTTTTT. Its protein is CASSQPPGQWDEKLFF.

This clonotype was seen many times. V usage is TRBV30 and J usage is TRBJ2-7; D ambiguous. Germline assignment: CDR1 GTSNPN and CDR2 SVGIG (reference sequence). Trimming left V 2 bases short and J 3 bases short, with 8 bases between. This CDR3 region has 12 residues. The CDR3 DNA reads as TGTGCCTGGAGTCTCGGCTTCTACGAGCAGTACTTC. Protein sequence: CAWSLGFYEQYF.